These 24 T cell receptor beta chains came from one sample sequenced in a study of shared clonotypes between healthy human individuals (dated by TCRdb to about 2020). Library generation was performed with the immunoSEQ multiplex PCR assay. TCRdb re-hosts the immuneACCESS table, in-frame sequences only. Its copies lack some clones; in the studies checked, an unresolved V gene accounts for under half of them, and the cause for the rest is not known. This sample is represented by some 2,100,000 clones; around 95% of them were singletons. 0.1% to 0.15% of the sample belongs to the ten largest clones. The source material was naive CD4+ T cells sorted from blood. The cell subset or site label, read with the paper, signifies: CD45RA+ positively selected. The source is a young man in good health.

The DNA of the CDR3 is TGTGCCACGCGGACTAGCGGGAGCACAGATACGCAGTATTTT. The encoded protein is CATRTSGSTDTQYF. V and J are TRBV2 and TRBJ2-3; 11 bases align to TRBD2. The germline V gene has CDR1 SNHLY and CDR2 FYNNEI. V lost 10 bases to trimming and J lost 0 bases; unmatched junction nucleotides: 3. The CDR3 has 14 residues.

This clone was counted only a few times. Other DNA sequences in the sample encode the same CDR3. The V call is TRBV6-5, the J call TRBJ2-7, with 11 positions matching TRBD1. From germline, CDR1 is MNHEY and CDR2 SVGAGI. The CDR3 length is 15 residues. V lost 0 bases to trimming and J lost 3 bases; unmatched junction nucleotides: 1. This CDR3 reads CASSYSGTGGYEQYF. The CDR3 nucleotides read TGTGCCAGCAGTTACTCAGGGACAGGGGGCTACGAGCAGTACTTC.

The chain has TRBV2 and TRBJ2-3, with a possible D match to TRBD1 (5 bases). CDR3 size: 16 residues. V dropped 3 bases and J dropped 3 bases, with 16 bases sitting between them. Germline CDR1 SNHLY, CDR2 FYNNEI. CDR3 region: CASSEPRVLTTDTQYF. The CDR3 DNA is TGTGCCAGCAGTGAGCCCAGGGTCCTAACGACAGATACGCAGTATTTT.

Comments on this clone: The sample holds other DNA sequences that translate to the same CDR3. The rearrangement joins TRBV6-5 to TRBJ2-7; D ambiguous. The germline CDR1 and CDR2 sequences are MNHEY and SVGAGI. Trimming stripped 5 bases from V and 2 bases from J, with 10 bases between. The CDR3 is 13 amino acids. The chain's CDR3 is CASSQGGPYEQYF. CDR3 nucleotide sequence: TGTGCCAGCAGTCAAGGTGGGCCCTACGAGCAGTACTTC.

With respect to this clone: The same CDR3 also results from other DNA sequences found in this sample. The rearrangement links TRBV6-5 to TRBJ2-3, with D unresolved. Germline V gives CDR1 MNHEY, CDR2 SVGAGI. V was clipped by 3 bases and J by 1 base, with 5 bases between them. The CDR3 contains 13 residues. CDR3 nucleotide sequence: TGTGCCAGCAGTTATCCGGGCACAGATACGCAGTATTTT. Translation: CASSYPGTDTQYF.

The chain has TRBV2 and TRBJ1-6; possible D gene TRBD1, 5 bases. The CDR3 extends over 15 amino acids. Germline V CDR1 and CDR2: SNHLY, FYNNEI. The ends were cut back, 2 bases at V and 5 bases at J, with 10 bases in the middle. The CDR3 spells CASSEFGGNNSPLHF. DNA for the CDR3: TGTGCCAGCAGTGAATTCGGGGGAAATAATTCACCCCTCCACTTT.

The gene calls are TRBV6-6 and TRBJ2-3; a weak D match, TRBD2 (6 bases). V shed 2 bases and J shed 5 bases, with 14 bases lying between them. This CDR3 has 15 amino acids. From germline, CDR1 is MNHNY and CDR2 SVGAGI (reference sequence). The CDR3 loop reads CASSYRAGKEDTQYF. Here the CDR3 DNA reads TGTGCCAGCAGTTACAGGGCGGGGAAGGAAGATACGCAGTATTTT.

CDR3 in amino acids: CASSFGQGANYGYTF. DNA for the CDR3: TGTGCCAGCAGCTTCGGACAGGGGGCAAACTATGGCTACACCTTC. This chain joins TRBV5-5 and TRBJ1-2; 11 bases are a match to TRBD1. With 2 bases clipped from V and 2 bases from J, the junction kept 2 bases outside the gene matches. The CDR3 sequence is 15 residues long. Germline loops: CDR1 SGHKS, CDR2 YYEKEE (reference sequence). Full variable domain (remainder filled in from reference TRBV5-5 and TRBJ1-2): DAGVTQSPTHLIKTRGQQVTLRCSPISGHKSVSWYQQVLGQGPQFIFQYYEKEERGRGNFPDRFSARQFPNYSSELNVNALLLGDSALYLCASSFGQGANYGYTFGSGTRLTVV.

J is TRBJ2-7 and V is TRBV6-1, with 9 bases lining up with TRBD2. Germline assignment: CDR1 MNHNS and CDR2 SASEGT. V dropped 3 bases and J dropped 4; count of bases not matched to a gene: 1. This CDR3 has 13 amino acids. CDR3 nucleotide sequence: TGTGCCAGCAGTGATAGCGGGGGATACGAGCAGTACTTC. Its translation is CASSDSGGYEQYF.

V gene TRBV12-2 combines with J gene TRBJ1-2. TRBV12-2 is labeled a pseudogene. This CDR3 has 12 residues. This CDR3 is CASRPECYGYTF. The CDR3 DNA is TGTGCAAGTCGCCCAGAGTGCTATGGCTACACCTTC.

The chain employs TRBV18 and TRBJ2-1; maybe TRBD1 (5 bases). Trimming pared 3 bases from V and 0 bases from J, leaving 15 bases between. The CDR3 is 17 residues long. Germline V gene lookup returns CDR1 KGHSH and CDR2 LQKENI. Written as DNA, the CDR3 is TGTGCCAGCTCACCGAGTGGACAACCGAGCTCCTACAATGAGCAGTTCTTC. Translating it yields CASSPSGQPSSYNEQFF.

The chain recombines TRBV4-2 with TRBJ2-7, with 10 bases aligning to TRBD2. CDR3 length equals 14 residues. The germline CDR1 and CDR2 sequences are LGHNA and YNFKEQ. With V trimmed by 2 bases and J by 3 bases, 1 base remained unmatched. This CDR3 is CASSQRTSGYEQYF. The CDR3 DNA sequence: TGTGCCAGCAGCCAACGGACTAGCGGCTACGAGCAGTACTTC.

Note on this clone: The same CDR3 can be traced to other DNA sequences in this sample. This chain joins TRBV28 and TRBJ1-4; 7 nucleotides agree with TRBD1. The CDR3 consists of 14 residues. J gave up 5 bases and V 5 bases, and 5 bases lay outside the gene matches. Germline V gives CDR1 MDHEN, CDR2 SYDVKM. The chain's CDR3 is CASSLTGPNEKLFF. The DNA of the CDR3 is TGTGCCAGCAGTCTGACAGGGCCCAATGAAAAACTGTTTTTT.

This chain joins TRBV5-1 and TRBJ2-7; D gene uncertain. V lost 0 bases and J lost 5, with 15 bases in between. Germline CDR1 SGHRS, CDR2 YFSETQ. The CDR3 extends over 15 amino acids. In DNA, the CDR3 is TGCGCCAGCAGCTTGGAGGCAGGTAAGATCGACGAGCAGTACTTC. Translating gives CASSLEAGKIDEQYF. The full variable domain, its missing parts supplied by reference TRBV5-1 and TRBJ2-7, is KAGVTQTPRYLIKTRGQQVTLSCSPISGHRSVSWYQQTPGQGLQFLFEYFSETQRNKGNFPGRFSGRQFSNSRSEMNVSTLELGDSALYLCASSLEAGKIDEQYFGPGTRLTVT.

This clone was seen just once. This rearrangement joins TRBV20-1 to TRBJ2-1, with D uncertain. The CDR3 loop spans 11 amino acids. The germline V gene encodes CDR1 DFQATT and CDR2 SNEGSKA (reference sequence). The V end lost 0 bases, the J end lost 7 bases, and 4 bases lay between the germline ends. The CDR3 spells CSARDQNEQFF. CDR3 nucleotide sequence: TGCAGTGCTAGAGATCAGAATGAGCAGTTCTTC.

The rearrangement uses TRBV25-1 and TRBJ2-2, with a weak D call TRBD1 (6 bases). This CDR3 comprises 16 residues. Germline V gene data show CDR1 as MGHDK and CDR2 as SYGVNS. Trimming pared 1 base from V and 4 bases from J, leaving 13 bases between. The CDR3 here is CASSESVRGPTGELFF. CDR3 DNA: TGTGCCAGCAGTGAATCGGTCAGGGGCCCCACCGGGGAGCTGTTTTTT.

The chain uses TRBV2 and TRBJ2-3; 7 nucleotides match TRBD1. J lost 2 bases, V lost 5 bases, and 4 bases had no gene match. Looked up from germline, CDR1 is SNHLY and CDR2 is FYNNEI. The CDR3 extends over 14 amino acids. In DNA form, the CDR3 reads TGTGCCAGCAGTCAACAGGGGACCACAGATACGCAGTATTTT. Translating gives CASSQQGTTDTQYF.

V gene TRBV10-2 combines with J gene TRBJ1-5; TRBD1 aligns across 9 bases. With V trimmed by 6 bases and J by 11 bases, 11 bases remained unmatched. The CDR3 runs to 14 residues. The germline CDR1 and CDR2 sequences are WSHSY and SAAADI. CDR3 DNA sequence: TGCGCCAGCAGCGGCCCTGACAGGGGGGAGTCCCAGCATTTT. Amino acid sequence: CASSGPDRGESQHF.

The gene calls are TRBV7-2 and TRBJ2-7; tentatively, D is TRBD1 (6 bases). Germline-derived CDR1 and CDR2 are SGHTA and FQGNSA. The CDR3 sequence is 17 residues long. V was clipped by 1 base and J by 2 bases, with 18 bases between them. The CDR3, as DNA: TGTGCCAGCAGCTTAGGTGCCCAGGGGACCTTTACCTACGAGCAGTACTTC. This codes for CASSLGAQGTFTYEQYF.

CDR3 bases: TGTGCCAGCGGGGGGACAAGGACGGGCTACGAGCAGTACTTC. This codes for CASGGTRTGYEQYF. The rearrangement uses TRBV7-9 and TRBJ2-7; either TRBD1 or TRBD2 may supply D (6 bases each). The CDR3 covers 14 residues. Trimming stripped 8 bases from V and 3 bases from J, with 17 bases between. In germline, CDR1 is SEHNR, CDR2 FQNEAQ (reference sequence).

The rearrangement uses TRBV6-1 and TRBJ1-5; TRBD1 aligns across 9 bases. Trimming at V came to 0 bases and at J to 4 bases, leaving 4 bases not matched to a gene. Germline V gene sequence: CDR1 MNHNS, CDR2 SASEGT. CDR3 length: 16 amino acids. CDR3 in DNA: TGTGCCAGCAGTGAAGCCCCCGGGACAGGGAATCAGCCCCAGCATTTT. Residues: CASSEAPGTGNQPQHF.

This clone turned up a few times. The same CDR3 can be traced to other DNA sequences in this sample. This chain connects TRBV11-3 to TRBJ2-3; D unresolved. CDR3 length: 13 amino acids. Trimming shortened V by 3 bases and J by 3 bases, and 7 bases separated the two germline ends. CDR1 SGHNT and CDR2 YENEEA come from the germline V gene. The CDR3 protein is CASSLRVTDTQYF. The DNA for the CDR3 is TGTGCCAGCAGCTTGAGAGTGACAGATACGCAGTATTTT.

This rearrangement joins TRBV5-6 to TRBJ2-2; D gene ambiguous. The CDR3 loop spans 19 amino acids. Trimming cost V 4 bases and J 4 bases, with 26 bases left between them. Per the germline V gene, CDR1 is SGHDT and CDR2 is YYEEEE. CDR3 in amino acids: CASSDTLSVRTSFTGELFF. For the CDR3, the DNA is TGTGCCAGCAGCGATACCCTATCTGTCCGCACATCATTCACCGGGGAGCTGTTTTTT.

J is TRBJ1-5 and V is TRBV12-5; D unresolved. The CDR3 loop spans 12 amino acids. Trimming removed 5 bases from V and 7 bases from J, with 9 bases in between. Germline V lookup: CDR1 LGHNT, CDR2 FRNRAP. The CDR3 protein is CASGPPNQPQHF. The CDR3 DNA reads as TGTGCTAGTGGTCCCCCGAACCAGCCCCAGCATTTT. Combining the CDR3 with reference TRBV12-5 and TRBJ1-5 gives the whole variable domain DARVTQTPRHKVTEMGQEVTMRCQPILGHNTVFWYRQTMMQGLELLAYFRNRAPLDDSGMPKDRFSAEMPDATLATLKIQPSEPRDSAVYFCASGPPNQPQHFGDGTRLSIL.